Listed here are 19 T cell receptor beta chains from one sample, sequenced in a study of CD8 T cells in ankylosing spondylitis. TCRdb re-called the 5' RACE reads with MiXCR, one entry per CDR3 protein. The sample lists more than 7,500 distinct CDR3 sequences, 3.9% occurring once. Sequenced: blood, either unsorted or a sorted T cell fraction (not recorded which). These TCRs come from a female donor with ankylosing spondylitis or in good health (not recorded which).

This clonotype was found many times. The rearrangement uses TRBV9 and TRBJ1-1, with no clear D. CDR3 length: 14 amino acids. V was clipped by 4 bases and J by 1 base, with 11 bases between them. CDR1 and CDR2 (germline): SGDLS, YYNGEE. The CDR3 loop reads CASSITARNTEAFF. DNA for the CDR3: TGTGCCAGCAGCATAACTGCACGGAACACTGAAGCTTTCTTT.

This chain joins TRBV9 and TRBJ2-7; 8 nucleotides agree with TRBD2. With V trimmed by 0 bases and J by 3 bases, 2 bases remained unmatched. This CDR3 contains 14 residues. The germline CDR1 and CDR2 sequences are SGDLS and YYNGEE. The CDR3 spells CASSVGAGVYEQYF. The CDR3 DNA is TGTGCCAGCAGCGTAGGAGCGGGGGTCTACGAGCAGTACTTC.

The CDR3 reads CASSVGFGDYGYTF. CDR3 DNA: TGTGCCAGCAGCGTAGGGTTTGGGGACTATGGCTACACCTTC. The J gene is TRBJ1-2, the V gene TRBV9; D gene unclear. Germline V gene sequence: CDR1 SGDLS, CDR2 YYNGEE. CDR3 length equals 14 residues. Trimming took off 0 bases at V and 3 bases at J, with 9 bases between the two ends.

At least ten counts were recorded for this clonotype. The chain is built from TRBV9 and TRBJ2-5, with 7 bases aligning to TRBD1. The CDR3 loop spans 14 amino acids. Looked up from germline, CDR1 is SGDLS and CDR2 is YYNGEE. Trimming cost V 2 bases and J 1 base; bases outside gene matches: 2. The CDR3 sequence: CASSVGDSQETQYF. CDR3 bases: TGTGCCAGCAGCGTGGGGGACAGCCAAGAGACCCAGTACTTC.

This clonotype was counted at least ten times. The chain has TRBV9 and TRBJ2-2, with 7 bases identical to TRBD2. V was clipped by 3 bases and J by 0 bases; unmatched bases: 8. Germline CDR1 and CDR2: SGDLS and YYNGEE. CDR3 size: 17 residues. CDR3 in amino acids: CASSESREHANTGELFF. CDR3 bases: TGTGCCAGCAGCGAATCGCGGGAGCACGCGAACACCGGGGAGCTGTTTTTT.

In this sample, this clonotype turned up many times. V and J are TRBV9 and TRBJ2-2; D tentatively fits TRBD1 or TRBD2 (6 bases each). Germline assignment: CDR1 SGDLS and CDR2 YYNGEE. Trimming pared 0 bases from V and 1 base from J, leaving 10 bases between. This CDR3 is 16 amino acids long. The CDR3 loop is CASSVDGGGNTGELFF. In nucleotides, the CDR3 is TGTGCCAGCAGCGTAGACGGGGGCGGGAACACCGGGGAGCTGTTTTTT.

This clonotype was counted ten times or more. V gene TRBV9 combines with J gene TRBJ2-1, with TRBD1 matching 8 bases. The V segment lost 4 bases and the J segment 4 bases; nucleotides outside the gene matches: 7. The CDR3 sequence is 15 residues long. Per germline, CDR1 SGDLS and CDR2 YYNGEE. The CDR3 protein is CASSLDRGLYNEQFF. CDR3 nucleotide sequence: TGTGCCAGCAGCTTAGACAGGGGACTTTACAATGAGCAGTTCTTC. The whole variable domain, filled in from reference TRBV9 and TRBJ2-1, reads DSGVTQTPKHLITATGQRVTLRCSPRSGDLSVYWYQQSLDQGLQFLIQYYNGEERAKGNILERFSAQQFPDLHSELNLSSLELGDSALYFCASSLDRGLYNEQFFGPGTRLTVL.

In this sample, this clonotype turned up many times. The chain combines TRBV9 with TRBJ2-1; perhaps TRBD2 as D (5 bases). With 3 bases removed from V and 0 bases from J, the gap between germline ends came to 13 bases. The CDR3 consists of 16 residues. Germline V gene sequence: CDR1 SGDLS, CDR2 YYNGEE. The CDR3 is CASSAFSGSSYNEQFF. As DNA, the CDR3 is TGTGCCAGCAGCGCCTTCTCGGGGAGCTCCTACAATGAGCAGTTCTTC.

This clonotype is judged medium-sized. The chain combines TRBV9 with TRBJ2-5, with 13 bases matching TRBD2. V gave up 3 bases and J gave up 5 bases; unmatched junction bases: 4. Germline values: CDR1 SGDLS, CDR2 YYNGEE. CDR3 length equals 15 residues. CDR3 residues: CASSAGTSGVETQYF. The CDR3 nucleotides read TGTGCCAGCAGCGCCGGGACTAGCGGGGTTGAGACCCAGTACTTC.

This clonotype came up many times. The chain carries TRBV9 and TRBJ2-1; D unclear. V dropped 0 bases and J dropped 6 bases, with 7 bases sitting between them. Germline CDR1 and CDR2: SGDLS and YYNGEE. This CDR3 is built from 13 residues. CDR3 sequence reads: CASSVGDINEQFF. The CDR3 nucleotides are TGTGCCAGCAGCGTAGGGGATATCAATGAGCAGTTCTTC. Based on the CDR3 plus reference TRBV9 and TRBJ2-1, the full variable domain is DSGVTQTPKHLITATGQRVTLRCSPRSGDLSVYWYQQSLDQGLQFLIQYYNGEERAKGNILERFSAQQFPDLHSELNLSSLELGDSALYFCASSVGDINEQFFGPGTRLTVL.

This clonotype was observed many times. The J gene is TRBJ2-7, the V gene TRBV9; D is unclear. The V gene lost 2 bases and the J gene lost 1 base, with 10 bases spanning the gap. The CDR3 spans 14 residues. Per the germline V gene, CDR1 is SGDLS and CDR2 is YYNGEE. The CDR3 bases are TGTGCCAGCAGCGTTGGGGTCGGTTCCTACGAGCAGTACTTC. Translating gives CASSVGVGSYEQYF.

This clonotype was recorded at least ten times. No conserved phenylalanine or tryptophan ends this CDR3, so it is likely a read error. The chain carries TRBV9 and TRBJ2-7; 7 nucleotides align to TRBD1. CDR3 size: 15 residues. CDR1 is SGDLS and CDR2 is YYNGEE in the germline V gene. V dropped 0 bases and J dropped 2; count of bases not matched to a gene: 5. CDR3 nucleotide sequence: TGTGCCAGCAGCGTAGATGGGACAGCCCCCTACGAGCAGTACTTA. Translating it yields CASSVDGTAPYEQYL.

This clonotype appeared many times. The J gene is TRBJ2-7, the V gene TRBV9; either TRBD1 or TRBD2 may supply D (5 bases each). This CDR3 has 14 amino acids. Per germline, CDR1 SGDLS and CDR2 YYNGEE. V shed 2 bases and J shed 3 bases, with 12 bases lying between them. CDR3 protein: CASSVRDGNYEQYF. CDR3 sequence (DNA): TGTGCCAGCAGCGTCCGGGACGGGAACTACGAGCAGTACTTC. The variable domain in full, with the rest retrieved from reference TRBV9 and TRBJ2-7, is DSGVTQTPKHLITATGQRVTLRCSPRSGDLSVYWYQQSLDQGLQFLIQYYNGEERAKGNILERFSAQQFPDLHSELNLSSLELGDSALYFCASSVRDGNYEQYFGPGTRLTVT.

In its sample, this clonotype ranks as large. The V gene is TRBV9, the J gene TRBJ2-7, with D perhaps assigned TRBD1 or TRBD2 (5 bases each). The V and J ends lost 0 bases and 3 bases respectively, with 13 bases between them. This CDR3 is 15 amino acids long. Germline lookup yields CDR1 SGDLS and CDR2 YYNGEE. CDR3 coding DNA: TGTGCCAGCAGCGTAGAGGGGACCCCAGGCTACGAGCAGTACTTC. As protein: CASSVEGTPGYEQYF.

Only a few counts were recorded for this clonotype. The chain joins TRBV9 to TRBJ2-3; D unclear. From germline, CDR1 is SGDLS and CDR2 YYNGEE. The V end lost 3 bases, the J end lost 6 bases, and 5 bases lay between the germline ends. CDR3 size: 11 residues. The CDR3 DNA sequence: TGTGCCAGCAGCGGCCGGGATACGCAGTATTTT. It is translated as CASSGRDTQYF.

This chain connects TRBV9 to TRBJ2-3; either TRBD1 or TRBD2 may supply D (6 bases each). V lost 0 bases and J lost 0, with 8 bases in between. CDR1 is SGDLS and CDR2 is YYNGEE in the germline V gene. The CDR3 totals 15 residues. The DNA of the CDR3 is TGTGCCAGCAGCGTAGAAGGGGGGAGCACAGATACGCAGTATTTT. It codes for CASSVEGGSTDTQYF. The full variable domain, in which reference TRBV9 and TRBJ2-3 provide the parts outside the CDR3, is DSGVTQTPKHLITATGQRVTLRCSPRSGDLSVYWYQQSLDQGLQFLIQYYNGEERAKGNILERFSAQQFPDLHSELNLSSLELGDSALYFCASSVEGGSTDTQYFGPGTRLTVL.

This clonotype showed up many times. The chain carries TRBV9 and TRBJ1-1; weak D call: TRBD1 (6 bases). V lost 3 bases and J 3 bases, leaving 15 bases between the germline ends. Germline loops: CDR1 SGDLS, CDR2 YYNGEE. This CDR3 has 15 residues. The CDR3 here is CASSDLRGGDTEAFF. For the CDR3, the DNA is TGTGCCAGCAGCGACCTGAGGGGGGGGGACACTGAAGCTTTCTTT.

This clonotype was seen at least ten times. The chain recombines TRBV9 with TRBJ2-1, with 11 bases matching TRBD2. Trimming at V came to 0 bases and at J to 10 bases, leaving 9 bases not matched to a gene. The CDR3 totals 16 residues. The germline CDR1 and CDR2 sequences are SGDLS and YYNGEE. CDR3 amino acids: CASSVGGGTSGREQFF. In DNA, the CDR3 is TGTGCCAGCAGCGTAGGTGGAGGGACTAGCGGAAGAGAGCAGTTCTTC.

This clonotype was detected a few times. The V gene is TRBV9, the J gene TRBJ2-3, with 8 positions matching TRBD1. Germline V gives CDR1 SGDLS, CDR2 YYNGEE. V lost 4 bases, J lost 1 base, and 5 bases stayed unmatched. This CDR3 is 15 amino acids long. The CDR3 is CASSFGTGGTDTQYF. CDR3 nucleotide sequence: TGTGCCAGCAGCTTCGGGACAGGAGGCACAGATACGCAGTATTTT.